This TCR beta chain was recovered during a study of T cells expressing NK-cell markers. In the study overall: Of eight sequenced donors, seven were HCMV-seropositive and one HCMV-seronegative.

Germline assignment: CDR1 DFQATT and CDR2 SNEGSKA (reference sequence). CDR3 length: 14 residues. TCR beta libraries carry UMIs added by 5'RACE template switching. TCRdb reanalyzed the 5' RACE reads, giving one entry per CDR3 protein sequence and no DNA. The table for this sample gives about 440,000 distinct CDR3 sequences. V and J are TRBV20-1 and TRBJ1-1. The sequence was obtained from a woman between 18 and 75 years old in good health. The sequenced material came from blood T cells: a sorted CD56 or NKG2C T cell subset, CD4+ or CD8+ T cells, or bulk PBMC T cells (not recorded which). This CDR3 reads CSASPVGLNTEAFF.